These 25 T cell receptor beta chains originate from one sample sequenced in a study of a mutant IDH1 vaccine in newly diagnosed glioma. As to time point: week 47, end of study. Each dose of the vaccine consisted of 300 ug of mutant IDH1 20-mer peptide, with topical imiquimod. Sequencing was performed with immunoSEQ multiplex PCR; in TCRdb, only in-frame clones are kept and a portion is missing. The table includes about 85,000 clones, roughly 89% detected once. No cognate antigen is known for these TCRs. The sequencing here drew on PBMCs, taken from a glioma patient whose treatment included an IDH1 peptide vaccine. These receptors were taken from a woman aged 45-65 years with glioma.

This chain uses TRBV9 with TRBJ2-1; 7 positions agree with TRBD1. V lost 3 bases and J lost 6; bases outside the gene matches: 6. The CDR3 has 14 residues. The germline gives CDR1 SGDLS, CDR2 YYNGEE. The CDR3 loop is CASSEQGTGNEQFF. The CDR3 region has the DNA TGTGCCAGCAGCGAACAGGGGACCGGCAATGAGCAGTTCTTC.

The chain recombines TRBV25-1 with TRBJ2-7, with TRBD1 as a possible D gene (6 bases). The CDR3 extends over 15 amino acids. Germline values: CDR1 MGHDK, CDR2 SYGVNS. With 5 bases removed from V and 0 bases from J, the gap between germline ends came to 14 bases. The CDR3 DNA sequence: TGTGCCAGCAGTCTTTGGACAGCCAACTCCTACGAGCAGTACTTC. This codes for CASSLWTANSYEQYF.

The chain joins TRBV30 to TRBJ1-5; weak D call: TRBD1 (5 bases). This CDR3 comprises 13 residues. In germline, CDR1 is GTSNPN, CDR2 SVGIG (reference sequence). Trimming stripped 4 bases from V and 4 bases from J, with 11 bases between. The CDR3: CAWNAQGNQPQHF. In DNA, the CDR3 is TGTGCCTGGAACGCCCAGGGAAATCAGCCCCAGCATTTT.

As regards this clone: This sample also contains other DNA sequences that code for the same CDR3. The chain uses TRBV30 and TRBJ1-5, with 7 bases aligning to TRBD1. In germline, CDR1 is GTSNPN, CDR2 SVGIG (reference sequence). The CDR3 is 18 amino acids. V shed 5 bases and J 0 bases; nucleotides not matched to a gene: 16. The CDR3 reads CAWCGGGGTAYSNQPQHF. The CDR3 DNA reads TGTGCCTGGTGTGGGGGGGGTGGGACAGCTTATAGCAATCAGCCCCAGCATTTT.

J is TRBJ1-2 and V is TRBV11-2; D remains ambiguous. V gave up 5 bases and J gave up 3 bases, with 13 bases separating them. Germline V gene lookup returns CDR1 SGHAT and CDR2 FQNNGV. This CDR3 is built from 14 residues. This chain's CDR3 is CASSASGSYYGYTF. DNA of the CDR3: TGTGCCAGCAGCGCCTCGGGGAGCTACTATGGCTACACCTTC.

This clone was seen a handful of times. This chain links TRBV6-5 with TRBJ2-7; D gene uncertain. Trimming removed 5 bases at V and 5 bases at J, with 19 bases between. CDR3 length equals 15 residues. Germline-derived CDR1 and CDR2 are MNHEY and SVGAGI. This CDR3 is CASSASRPGKDEQYF. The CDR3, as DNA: TGTGCCAGCAGTGCCTCTCGGCCTGGAAAGGACGAGCAGTACTTC.

CDR3 sequence: CASNNRGNEAFF. The DNA of the CDR3 is TGTGCCAGCAACAACAGGGGTAATGAAGCTTTCTTT. The chain joins TRBV6-5 to TRBJ1-1; TRBD1 matches at 7 bases. This CDR3 has 12 residues. The V and J ends lost 7 bases and 7 bases, in that order; junction bases with no gene match: 6. The germline gives CDR1 MNHEY, CDR2 SVGAGI.

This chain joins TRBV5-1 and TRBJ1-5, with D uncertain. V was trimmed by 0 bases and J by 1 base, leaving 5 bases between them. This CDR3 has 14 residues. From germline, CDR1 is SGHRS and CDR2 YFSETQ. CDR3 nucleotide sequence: TGCGCCAGCAGCTTGGGAGGCAGCAATCAGCCCCAGCATTTT. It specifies CASSLGGSNQPQHF.

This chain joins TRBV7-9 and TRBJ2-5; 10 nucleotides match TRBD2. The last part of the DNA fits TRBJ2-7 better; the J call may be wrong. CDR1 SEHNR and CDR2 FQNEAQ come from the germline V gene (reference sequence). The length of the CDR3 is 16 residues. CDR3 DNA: TGTGCCAGCAGCTTAGTTCGGCCTAGCGGGAGTGGCGAGCAGTACTTC. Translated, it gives CASSLVRPSGSGEQYF.

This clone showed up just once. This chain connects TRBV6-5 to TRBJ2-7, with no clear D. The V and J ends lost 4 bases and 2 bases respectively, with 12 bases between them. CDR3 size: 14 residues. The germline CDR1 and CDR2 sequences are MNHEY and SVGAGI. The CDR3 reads CASSWPGPPYEQYF. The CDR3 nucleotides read TGTGCCAGCAGTTGGCCCGGGCCACCCTACGAGCAGTACTTC.

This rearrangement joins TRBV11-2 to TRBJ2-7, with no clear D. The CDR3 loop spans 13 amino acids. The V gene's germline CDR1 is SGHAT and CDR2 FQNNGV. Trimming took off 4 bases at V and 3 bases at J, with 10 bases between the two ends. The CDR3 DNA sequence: TGTGCCAGCAGCTCACGACGGGTCTACGAGCAGTACTTC. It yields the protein CASSSRRVYEQYF.

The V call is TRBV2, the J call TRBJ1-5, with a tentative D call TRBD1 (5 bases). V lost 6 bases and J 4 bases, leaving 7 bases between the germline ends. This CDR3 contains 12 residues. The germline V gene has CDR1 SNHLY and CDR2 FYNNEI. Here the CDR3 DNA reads TGTGCCAGCAGGGACACTAATCAGCCCCAGCATTTT. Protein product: CASRDTNQPQHF.

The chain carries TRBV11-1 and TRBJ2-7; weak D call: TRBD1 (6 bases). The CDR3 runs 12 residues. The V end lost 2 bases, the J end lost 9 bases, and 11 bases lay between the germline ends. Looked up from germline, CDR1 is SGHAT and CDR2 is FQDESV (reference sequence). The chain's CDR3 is CASSLWQGRQYF. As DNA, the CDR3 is TGTGCCAGCAGCTTATGGCAGGGGCGGCAGTACTTC.

In nucleotides, the CDR3 is TGCGCCAGCAGCTTGGAACTAGCGGGACTCGCCTACAATGAGCAGTTCTTC. Its translation: CASSLELAGLAYNEQFF. The chain uses TRBV5-1 and TRBJ2-1, with 10 bases identical to TRBD2. This CDR3 spans 17 amino acids. The V gene's germline CDR1 is SGHRS and CDR2 YFSETQ. V lost 0 bases to trimming and J lost 2 bases; unmatched junction nucleotides: 5. Filled out from reference TRBV5-1 and TRBJ2-1, the complete variable domain reads KAGVTQTPRYLIKTRGQQVTLSCSPISGHRSVSWYQQTPGQGLQFLFEYFSETQRNKGNFPGRFSGRQFSNSRSEMNVSTLELGDSALYLCASSLELAGLAYNEQFFGPGTRLTVL.

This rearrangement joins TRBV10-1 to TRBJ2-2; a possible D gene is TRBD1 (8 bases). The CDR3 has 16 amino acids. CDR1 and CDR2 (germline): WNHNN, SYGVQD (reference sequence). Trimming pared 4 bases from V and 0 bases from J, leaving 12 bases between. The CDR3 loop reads CASSGQGRANTGELFF. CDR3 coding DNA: TGCGCCAGCAGTGGACAGGGGAGGGCGAACACCGGGGAGCTGTTTTTT.

CDR3 sequence: CAIQPTQGGQPSGANVLTF. In DNA form, the CDR3 reads TGTGCCATCCAACCAACACAGGGGGGACAACCCTCTGGGGCCAACGTCCTGACTTTC. The genes are TRBV27 and TRBJ2-6, with 8 bases fitting TRBD1. V gave up 10 bases and J gave up 0 bases; unmatched junction bases: 17. The CDR3 covers 19 residues. Germline V gene data show CDR1 as MNHEY and CDR2 as SMNVEV (reference sequence).

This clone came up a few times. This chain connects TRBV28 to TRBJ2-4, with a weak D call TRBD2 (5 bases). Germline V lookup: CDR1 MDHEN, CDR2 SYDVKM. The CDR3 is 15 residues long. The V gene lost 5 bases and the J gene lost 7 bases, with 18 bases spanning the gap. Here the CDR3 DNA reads TGTGCCAGCAGTGATGGGTCCGTAAGGAGGAACATTCAGTACTTC. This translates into CASSDGSVRRNIQYF.

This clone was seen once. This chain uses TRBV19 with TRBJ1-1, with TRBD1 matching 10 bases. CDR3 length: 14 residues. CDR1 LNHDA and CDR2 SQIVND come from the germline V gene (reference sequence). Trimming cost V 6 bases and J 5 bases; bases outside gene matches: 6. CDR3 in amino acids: CASSRQGALTEAFF. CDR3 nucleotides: TGTGCCAGTAGCAGACAGGGGGCGTTGACTGAAGCTTTCTTT.

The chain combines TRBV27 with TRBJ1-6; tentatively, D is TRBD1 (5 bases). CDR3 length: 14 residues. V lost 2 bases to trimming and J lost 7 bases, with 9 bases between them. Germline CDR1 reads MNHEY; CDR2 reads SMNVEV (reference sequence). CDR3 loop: CASSLGDANSPLHF. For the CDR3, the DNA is TGTGCCAGCAGTTTAGGGGACGCAAATTCACCCCTCCACTTT.

The CDR3 DNA follows: TGTGCCTGGAGTGTCAGTCAGGGTCTCAATGAGCAGTTCTTC. Translating gives CAWSVSQGLNEQFF. V and J are TRBV30 and TRBJ2-1; the D gene is possibly TRBD1 (5 bases). The CDR3 runs 14 residues. Germline loops: CDR1 GTSNPN, CDR2 SVGIG (reference sequence). Trimming removed 0 bases from V and 6 bases from J, with 12 bases in between.

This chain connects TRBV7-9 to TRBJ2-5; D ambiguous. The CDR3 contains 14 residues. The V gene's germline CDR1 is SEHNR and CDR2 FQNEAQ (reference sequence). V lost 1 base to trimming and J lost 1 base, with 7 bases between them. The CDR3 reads CASSLDTIQETQYF. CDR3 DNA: TGTGCCAGCAGCTTAGATACAATCCAAGAGACCCAGTACTTC.

CDR3 coding DNA: TGTGCCAGCAGTCTTCCTGTTAGCTCCTACGAGCAGTACTTC. Translating gives CASSLPVSSYEQYF. The V gene is TRBV6-6, the J gene TRBJ2-7, with D hard to call. Germline-derived CDR1 and CDR2 are MNHNY and SVGAGI (reference sequence). V lost 5 bases and J 0 bases, leaving 11 bases between the germline ends. The CDR3 loop spans 14 amino acids.

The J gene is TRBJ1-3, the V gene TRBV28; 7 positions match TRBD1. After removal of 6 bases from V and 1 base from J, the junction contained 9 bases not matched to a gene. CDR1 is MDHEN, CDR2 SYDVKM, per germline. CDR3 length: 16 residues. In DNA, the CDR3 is TGTGCCAGCAGCCCGGATGACAGGGTATCTGGAAACACCATATATTTT. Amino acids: CASSPDDRVSGNTIYF.

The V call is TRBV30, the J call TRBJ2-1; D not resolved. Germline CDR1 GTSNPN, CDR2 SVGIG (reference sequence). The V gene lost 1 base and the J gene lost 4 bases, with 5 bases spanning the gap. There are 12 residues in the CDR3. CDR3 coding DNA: TGTGCCTGGAGTGGGGGATACAATGAGCAGTTCTTC. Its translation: CAWSGGYNEQFF.

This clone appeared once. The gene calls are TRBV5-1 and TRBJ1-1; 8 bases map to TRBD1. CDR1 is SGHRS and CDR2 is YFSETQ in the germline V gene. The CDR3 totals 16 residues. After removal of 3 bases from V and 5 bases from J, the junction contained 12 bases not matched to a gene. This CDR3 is CASSSHPQGAETEAFF. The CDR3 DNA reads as TGCGCCAGCAGCTCCCACCCCCAGGGGGCCGAGACTGAAGCTTTCTTT.